The following is a T cell receptor (beta chain) sequence with its context. Antigen: not known. Sequenced with the Oncomine TCR Beta short-read assay was DNA taken from cultured CD4+ T cells. TCRdb itself ran the PCR reads through MiXCR, one entry per CDR3 protein. The table shows 14,000 or so distinct CDR3 sequences, with about 29% occurring only once. In germline, CDR1 is SNHLY, CDR2 FYNNEI. CDR3 length: 14 amino acids. Between the trimmed V and J ends, which lost 3 bases and 5 bases, there was a span of 13 bases. As for treatment: approximately 9-day PBMC culture with coronavirus spike peptide pools or control peptides (ViraFEST assay). ViraFEST grew antigen-specific T cells using peptide pools, then sequenced TCRs. Each well received two million PBMCs, cultured with roughly 9.5 IU/ml IL-2 and approximately 10 ug/ml peptide pools. The data derive from a study of vaccination and CD4 T cells after COVID-19. Whole-study findings and limits: Clonotypes reactive to SARS-CoV-2 had a median that went up from 21 to 38, but not significantly.

Sequenced material: cultured CD4+ T cells from blood. V usage is TRBV2 and J usage is TRBJ2-5, with D perhaps given as TRBD1 or TRBD2 (5 bases each). The source of this sequence is a human donor with COVID-19. This CDR3 reads CASSERDVRETQYF. The CDR3, as DNA: TGTGCCAGCAGTGAGAGGGACGTTCGGGAGACCCAGTACTTC. Complete variable domain (other parts from reference TRBV2 and TRBJ2-5): EPEVTQTPSHQVTQMGQEVILRCVPISNHLYFYWYRQILGQKVEFLVSFYNNEISEKSEIFDDQFSVERPDGSNFTLKIRSTKLEDSAMYFCASSERDVRETQYFGPGTRLLVL.